This entry describes one T cell receptor (beta chain). Its antigen is not known. These data come from a study of cytomegalovirus exposure and HLA in healthy donors. Study-level background: Among around 400 genotyped donors, 65% to 90% fell in the Caucasian-associated ancestry cluster.

The PCR contained 60 Vbeta and 13 Jbeta primers. The protocol was immunoSEQ multiplex PCR, while the TCRdb copy is restricted to in-frame clones and leaves out a portion. The data contain approximately 150,000 clones, 55% to 75% of them singletons. Overall study results and limits: TCR beta sequences numbering roughly 18,000 were associated with HLA alleles at 0.05 false discovery rate in a later analysis. TRBV6-2, TRBV6-3 and some other V segments were unresolvable in 87-base-pair reads.

Nobody wrote down the CMV serostatus of this donor. The ends were cut back, 1 base at V and 5 bases at J, with 11 bases in the middle. This CDR3 is built from 14 residues. The germline V gene encodes CDR1 SGHTA and CDR2 FQGNSA. The receptor was isolated from a human donor in good health. Sequencing used PBMCs. The chain uses TRBV7-2 and TRBJ1-1; D gene unclear. CDR3 amino acids: CASSLVGRRTEAFF. The CDR3, as DNA: TGTGCCAGCAGCTTAGTTGGACGGAGGACTGAAGCTTTCTTT.